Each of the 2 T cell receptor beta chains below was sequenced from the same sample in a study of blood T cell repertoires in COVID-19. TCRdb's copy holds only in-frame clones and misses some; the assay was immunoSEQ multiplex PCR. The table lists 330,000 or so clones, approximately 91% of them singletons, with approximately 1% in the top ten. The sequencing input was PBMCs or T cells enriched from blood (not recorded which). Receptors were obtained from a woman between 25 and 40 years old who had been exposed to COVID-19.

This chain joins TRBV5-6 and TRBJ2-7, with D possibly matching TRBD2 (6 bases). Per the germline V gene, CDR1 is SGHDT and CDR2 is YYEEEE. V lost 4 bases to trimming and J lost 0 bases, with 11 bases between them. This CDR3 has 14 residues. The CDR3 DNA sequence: TGTGCCAGCAGCCCCGGGGGAAGCTCCTACGAGCAGTACTTC. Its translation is CASSPGGSSYEQYF.

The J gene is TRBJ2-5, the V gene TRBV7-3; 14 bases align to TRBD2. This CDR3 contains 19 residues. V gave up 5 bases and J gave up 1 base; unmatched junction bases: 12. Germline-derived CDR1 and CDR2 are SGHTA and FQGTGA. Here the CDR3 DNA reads TGTGCCAGCAGCCTGGGACTAGCGGGAGAAGGGCACCTCCAAGAGACCCAGTACTTC. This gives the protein CASSLGLAGEGHLQETQYF.